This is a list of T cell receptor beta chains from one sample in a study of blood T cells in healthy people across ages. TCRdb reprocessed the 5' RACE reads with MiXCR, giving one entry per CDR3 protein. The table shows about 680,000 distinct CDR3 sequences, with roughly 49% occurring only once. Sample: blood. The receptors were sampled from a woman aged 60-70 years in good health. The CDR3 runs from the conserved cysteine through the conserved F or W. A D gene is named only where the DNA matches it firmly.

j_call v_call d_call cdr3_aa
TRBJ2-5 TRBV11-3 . CASSRESYEQHF
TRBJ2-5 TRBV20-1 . CSARDHRASVSGETQYF
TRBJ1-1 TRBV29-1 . CSVSVSSMNTEASF
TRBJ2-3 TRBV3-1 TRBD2 CASSRAGVGDTQYF
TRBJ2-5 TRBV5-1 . CASSLEQGFREQYF
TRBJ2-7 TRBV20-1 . CSAPDGYEQYF
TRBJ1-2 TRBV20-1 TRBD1 CSARYTGDVYGYTF
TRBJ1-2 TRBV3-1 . CASSLGAGKNYGYTF
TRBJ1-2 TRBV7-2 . CASSQGFAGYTF
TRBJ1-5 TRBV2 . CASRLHSAGNQPQHF
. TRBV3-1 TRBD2 CASSPLSTSEFDEQYF
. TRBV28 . CASVTSGTSYEQYF
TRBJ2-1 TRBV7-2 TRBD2 CASSLLEREGLNEQFF
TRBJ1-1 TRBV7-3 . CASSSAGRLAAFF
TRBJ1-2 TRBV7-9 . CASSLLTEIYGYTF
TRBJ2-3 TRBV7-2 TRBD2 CASSLESGLGRRTDTQYF
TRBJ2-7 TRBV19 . CASRSTASTYEQYF
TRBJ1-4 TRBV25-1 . CASSDGFEKLFF
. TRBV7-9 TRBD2 CASSPRAGLEETQYF